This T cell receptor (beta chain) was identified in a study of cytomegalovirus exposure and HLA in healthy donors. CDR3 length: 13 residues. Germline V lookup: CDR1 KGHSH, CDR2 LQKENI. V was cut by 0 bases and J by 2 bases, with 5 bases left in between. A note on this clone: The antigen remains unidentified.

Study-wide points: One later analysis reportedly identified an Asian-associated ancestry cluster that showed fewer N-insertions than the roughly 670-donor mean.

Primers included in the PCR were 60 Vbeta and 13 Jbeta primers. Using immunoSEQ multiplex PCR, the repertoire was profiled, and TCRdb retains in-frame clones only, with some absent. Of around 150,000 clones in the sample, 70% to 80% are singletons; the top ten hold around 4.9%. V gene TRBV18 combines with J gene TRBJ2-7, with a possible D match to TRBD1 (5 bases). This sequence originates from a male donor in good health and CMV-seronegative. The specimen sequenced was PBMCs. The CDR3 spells CASSPPDTYEQYF. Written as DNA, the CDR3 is TGTGCCAGCTCACCACCGGACACCTACGAGCAGTACTTC.